This TCR beta chain emerged from a study of T cells in Graves' hyperthyroidism and ophthalmopathy. Study information: Pretreatment peripheral blood was obtained at initial diagnosis.

RNA transcripts gave rise to amplified TCR beta CDR3 regions. Researchers ran a first-round RT-PCR on the TCR CDR3 using the HTBI primer set. TCRdb independently ran MiXCR on the multiplex PCR reads; one entry per CDR3 protein. The data hold 370,000 or so distinct CDR3 sequences, with roughly 25% observed a single time. Hyperthyroidism patients were newly diagnosed, had disease duration under 2 months, and were aged 18 to 65 years. Based on clinical symptoms, serum thyroxine and TRAb, thyroid ultrasound and orbital computed tomography, diagnoses were reached. Specimen: blood. This TCR was sampled from a man aged 50-59 years with Graves' hyperthyroidism.

CDR3 in DNA: TGTGCCAGCAGCGTAGAGGGAGCGGGTCCCTACAATGAGCAGTTCTTC. This gives the protein CASSVEGAGPYNEQFF. This chain joins TRBV9 and TRBJ2-1, with TRBD2 as a possible D gene (6 bases). Germline V gene data show CDR1 as SGDLS and CDR2 as YYNGEE. The V end lost 0 bases, the J end lost 2 bases, and 12 bases lay between the germline ends. The CDR3 length is 16 residues.